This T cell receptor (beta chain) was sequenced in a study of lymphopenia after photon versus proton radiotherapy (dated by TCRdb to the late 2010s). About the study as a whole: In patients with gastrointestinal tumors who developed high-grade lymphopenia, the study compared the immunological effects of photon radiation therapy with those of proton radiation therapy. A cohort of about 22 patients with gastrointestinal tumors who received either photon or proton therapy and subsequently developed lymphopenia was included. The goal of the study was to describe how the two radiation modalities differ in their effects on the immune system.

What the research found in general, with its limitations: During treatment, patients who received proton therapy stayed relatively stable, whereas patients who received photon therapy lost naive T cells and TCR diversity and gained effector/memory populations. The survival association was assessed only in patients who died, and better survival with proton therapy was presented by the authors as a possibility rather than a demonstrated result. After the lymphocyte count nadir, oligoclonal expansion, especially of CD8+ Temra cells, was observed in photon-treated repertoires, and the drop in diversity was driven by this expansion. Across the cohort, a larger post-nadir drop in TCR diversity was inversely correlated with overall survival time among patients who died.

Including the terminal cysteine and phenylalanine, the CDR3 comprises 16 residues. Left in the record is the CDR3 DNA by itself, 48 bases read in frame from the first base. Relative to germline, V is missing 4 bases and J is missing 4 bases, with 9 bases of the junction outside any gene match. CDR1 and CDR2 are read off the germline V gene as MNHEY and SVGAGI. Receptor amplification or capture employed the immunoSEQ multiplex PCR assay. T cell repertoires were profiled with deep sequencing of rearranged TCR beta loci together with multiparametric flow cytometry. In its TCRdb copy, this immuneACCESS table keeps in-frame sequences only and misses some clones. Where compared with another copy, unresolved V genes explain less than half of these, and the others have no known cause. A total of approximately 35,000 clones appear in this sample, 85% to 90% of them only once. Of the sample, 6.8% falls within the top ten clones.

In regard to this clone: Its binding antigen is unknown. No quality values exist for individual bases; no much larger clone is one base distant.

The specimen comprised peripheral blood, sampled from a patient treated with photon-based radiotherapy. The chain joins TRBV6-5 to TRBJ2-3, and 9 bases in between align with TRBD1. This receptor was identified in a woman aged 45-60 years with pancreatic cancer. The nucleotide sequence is TGTGCCAGCAGTTCCCTGGGACAGGGTCACTCAGATACGCAGTATTTT. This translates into CASSSLGQGHSDTQYF.